The rows below give T cell receptor beta chains drawn from one sample of a study of blood T cell repertoires in COVID-19. Measured with immunoSEQ multiplex PCR; TCRdb has only the in-frame clones, and not every one. Among 130,000 to 150,000 clones listed, 85% to 90% were seen once. What was sequenced was PBMCs or T cells enriched from blood (not recorded which). The receptor source for this set is a woman in her 30s with acute COVID-19. Each CDR3 is given with its conserved first and last residue. Each record gives: J gene, D gene, V gene, clone size, CDR3 DNA, CDR3 protein. D genes are given only for firm matches. The listing skips clone size in some rows; elsewhere it reads once, few, many or a size class.

>TRBJ1-2|-|TRBV19|-
TGTGCCAGTAACGACGGGGGAGCGAGGGGCTACACCTTC
CASNDGGARGYTF
>TRBJ1-2|-|TRBV27|-
TGTGCCATTCAGCCCCGAACAGACACATTCTATGGCTACACCTTC
CAIQPRTDTFYGYTF
>TRBJ2-2|TRBD1|TRBV6-5|-
TGTGCCAGCAGGCGGACAGGCGGCACCGGGGAGCTGTTTTTT
CASRRTGGTGELFF
>TRBJ1-3|TRBD1|TRBV7-3|-
TGTGCCAGCAGCTTAAACCCCGGGACAGGGGGAAACACCATATATTTT
CASSLNPGTGGNTIYF
>TRBJ1-1|TRBD1|TRBV18|-
TGTGCCAGCTCACCACCAACAGGGGTTGGCACTGAAGCTTTCTTT
CASSPPTGVGTEAFF
>TRBJ2-5|TRBD2|TRBV6-2/TRBV6-3|-
TGTGCCAGCAGTTTTCTAGCGGGAGGGCAAGAGACCCAGTACTTC
CASSFLAGGQETQYF
>TRBJ1-2|-|TRBV28|-
TGTGCCAGCAGTTTATTTGGGGGCGCCGGCTATGGCTACACCTTC
CASSLFGGAGYGYTF
>TRBJ1-2|-|TRBV2|-
TGTGCCAGCCGGGGGAATGGCTACACCTTC
CASRGNGYTF
>TRBJ2-2|TRBD2|TRBV19|few
TGTGCCAGTAGCCTACGAGCGGGAGTGCGAAGCACCGGGGAGCTGTTTTTT
CASSLRAGVRSTGELFF
>TRBJ2-4|-|TRBV19|once
TGTGCCAGTAGTATATATGGGCCCGTGAACATTCAGTACTTC
CASSIYGPVNIQYF
>TRBJ2-3|TRBD2|TRBV9|-
TGTGCCAGCAGCGCCAGCGGGAAGTTAGATACGCAGTATTTT
CASSASGKLDTQYF
>TRBJ2-7|-|TRBV3-1/TRBV3-2|-
TGTGCCAGCAGCCAATCTGACGAGCAGTACTTC
CASSQSDEQYF
>TRBJ1-3|-|TRBV7-2|-
TGTGCCAGCAGCTTAGGGATGGGGGCAGGGTCTGGAAACACCATATATTTT
CASSLGMGAGSGNTIYF
>TRBJ2-7|-|TRBV2|-
TGTGCCAGCAGTAGACAGAGGAGCTCCTACGAGCAGTACTTC
CASSRQRSSYEQYF
>TRBJ1-5|-|TRBV28|-
TGTGCCAGCAGTTTATGGACAGGAAATCAGCCCCAGCATTTT
CASSLWTGNQPQHF
>TRBJ2-1|TRBD2|TRBV4-3|-
TGCGCCAGCAGCCAAGATCGCGGGAGGTTTTATGAGCAGTTCTTC
CASSQDRGRFYEQFF